The T cell receptor (beta chain) described here comes from a study of shared clonotypes between healthy human individuals. This table comes from immunoSEQ multiplex PCR, and its TCRdb copy is limited to in-frame clones, with some not included. The table records about 1.1 million clones, about 80% of them present only once. This TCR derives from a man aged 18 to 29 in good health. Some clones in this sample may be carry-over from other donors' samples. The sequenced sample was memory CD4+ T cells from PBMCs. Noted subset: CD45RA-negative fraction.

The CDR3 here is CASSKISGGPVNYGYTF. The CDR3, as DNA: TGTGCCAGCAGCAAGATTTCAGGAGGCCCGGTAAACTATGGCTACACCTTC. The genes are TRBV21-1 and TRBJ1-2. TRBV21-1 is noted as a pseudogene. This CDR3 has 17 amino acids.